The rows below give T cell receptor beta chains drawn from one sample of a study of STAT3 mutations in large granular lymphocyte leukemia. The method was immunoSEQ multiplex PCR; TCRdb's version includes in-frame clones alone and lacks a portion of them. The sample lists around 10,000 clones; more than 70% were seen once. Input material: peripheral blood mononuclear cells. These receptors were taken from a man in his 60s with T-cell large granular lymphocyte leukemia. Some clones in this sample may be carry-over from other donors' samples. Both conserved end residues are part of each CDR3. The D gene is left open where the match is weak. Only part of the rows carry a size: once, few, many, or a class if the clone is expanded.

clone size: once; D gene: TRBD2; V gene: TRBV18; J gene: TRBJ2-7; CDR3 DNA: TGTGCCAGCTCACTACAGACTAGCGGCTACGAGCAGTACTTC; CDR3 protein: CASSLQTSGYEQYF
clone size: -; D gene: TRBD2; V gene: TRBV7-2; J gene: TRBJ2-1; CDR3 DNA: TGTGCCAGCAGCTTAGAACTAGCGGGAGGGAGTGAGCAGTTCTTC; CDR3 protein: CASSLELAGGSEQFF
clone size: -; D gene: TRBD2; V gene: TRBV7-8; J gene: TRBJ2-3; CDR3 DNA: TGTGCCAGCAGCTTAAGAGTGAGCGGGGGGTACACAGATACGCAGTATTTT; CDR3 protein: CASSLRVSGGYTDTQYF
clone size: -; D gene: -; V gene: TRBV4-2; J gene: TRBJ2-7; CDR3 DNA: TGTGCCAGCAGCCAAGATGGGGGCGGGACCTCCTACGAGCAGTACTTC; CDR3 protein: CASSQDGGGTSYEQYF
clone size: -; D gene: -; V gene: TRBV6-1; J gene: TRBJ2-5; CDR3 DNA: TGTGCCAGCAGTGGGGGAGGCCGCCTCGGGGAGACCCAGTACTTC; CDR3 protein: CASSGGGRLGETQYF
clone size: -; D gene: -; V gene: TRBV30; J gene: TRBJ2-1; CDR3 DNA: TGTGCCTGGAGTGTAAGGGGGGGAGTCGAATACAATGAGCAGTTCTTC; CDR3 protein: CAWSVRGGVEYNEQFF
clone size: -; D gene: TRBD1; V gene: TRBV7-9; J gene: TRBJ2-3; CDR3 DNA: TGTGCCAGCATACTCCGATCAGGGGGTACGCAGTATTTT; CDR3 protein: CASILRSGGTQYF
clone size: -; D gene: TRBD1; V gene: TRBV28; J gene: TRBJ2-2; CDR3 DNA: TGTGCCAGCAGTTTTTATAGGACAGGGGGGTTCGGGGAGCTGTTTTTT; CDR3 protein: CASSFYRTGGFGELFF
clone size: few; D gene: -; V gene: TRBV18; J gene: TRBJ2-5; CDR3 DNA: TGTGCCAGCTCAGGACAGTTGGGAGAGACCCAGTACTTC; CDR3 protein: CASSGQLGETQYF
clone size: -; D gene: -; V gene: TRBV7-3; J gene: TRBJ2-3; CDR3 DNA: TGTGCCAGCAGCTCGGGACCTTTCACAGATACGCAGTATTTT; CDR3 protein: CASSSGPFTDTQYF
clone size: -; D gene: TRBD2; V gene: TRBV5-4; J gene: TRBJ2-1; CDR3 DNA: TGTGCCAGCAGATCCGGGACTAGCGGCAACAATGAGCAGTTCTTC; CDR3 protein: CASRSGTSGNNEQFF
clone size: -; D gene: TRBD2; V gene: TRBV18; J gene: TRBJ2-1; CDR3 DNA: TGTGCCAGCTCACCACCGGGACTAGCAATAGAGCAGTTCTTC; CDR3 protein: CASSPPGLAIEQFF
clone size: -; D gene: -; V gene: TRBV5-4; J gene: TRBJ1-1; CDR3 DNA: TGTGCCAGCACCCGTGGGGGAAACAGAGCGAACACTGAAGCTTTCTTT; CDR3 protein: CASTRGGNRANTEAFF
clone size: -; D gene: -; V gene: TRBV2; J gene: TRBJ1-6; CDR3 DNA: TGTGCCAGCAGCCTGGGGGGAGAGGTGTGGACCTATAATTCACCCCTCCACTTT; CDR3 protein: CASSLGGEVWTYNSPLHF
clone size: -; D gene: -; V gene: TRBV9; J gene: TRBJ2-4; CDR3 DNA: TGTGCCAGCAGCGTAGAGGCTGGGAGAAGAGACATTCAGTACTTC; CDR3 protein: CASSVEAGRRDIQYF
clone size: -; D gene: -; V gene: TRBV30; J gene: TRBJ2-4; CDR3 DNA: TGTGCCTGGAGACAGGGTGGCAAAAACATTCAGTACTTC; CDR3 protein: CAWRQGGKNIQYF
clone size: -; D gene: -; V gene: TRBV7-9; J gene: TRBJ2-7; CDR3 DNA: TGTGCCAGCAGCCCTCCGATTAGGCAGGGAGGCTACGAGCAGTACTTC; CDR3 protein: CASSPPIRQGGYEQYF
clone size: few; D gene: TRBD1; V gene: TRBV5-1; J gene: TRBJ1-6; CDR3 DNA: TGCGCCAGCAGCCCACAGGGGAGCTCCTATAATTCACCCCTCCACTTT; CDR3 protein: CASSPQGSSYNSPLHF
clone size: -; D gene: -; V gene: TRBV4-1; J gene: TRBJ2-3; CDR3 DNA: TGCGCCAGCAGCCAAGAGGGACTGCCCACAGATACGCAGTATTTT; CDR3 protein: CASSQEGLPTDTQYF